This T cell receptor beta chain was identified during a study of human T cells and chemical hapten exposure. Described time point: pre-sensitization, week 0. Regarding treatment: therapeutic diphenylcyclopropenone sensitization with weekly scalp DPC. J lost 6 bases, V lost 1 base, and 12 bases had no gene match. The germline gives CDR1 DFQATT, CDR2 SNEGSKA (reference sequence). This CDR3 spans 17 amino acids. This clonotype was detected a few times. Each CDR3 protein gets one entry after TCRdb re-called the RACE reads with MiXCR. The data show fewer than 350,000 distinct CDR3 sequences, with around 7% seen just once and more than 1% held by the top ten.

The chain links TRBV20-1 to TRBJ1-3; TRBD1 agrees at 10 bases. The specimen was whole blood, collected in connection with sensitization to the hapten diphenylcyclopropenone (DPC). The source of this sequence is a young man with alopecia areata. Some clones in this sample may be carry-over from other donors' samples. The CDR3 DNA sequence: TGCAGTGCTAGAGTAGGGCGACAGGGGGCTTTACCAAACACCATATATTTT. It is translated as CSARVGRQGALPNTIYF.